This entry features one TCR beta chain sequence. Enrollment excluded any patients with other autoimmune diseases, uncontrolled infections, pregnancy or lactation. The sample comes from a study of Graves' ophthalmopathy and Graves' hyperthyroidism. RNA transcripts yielded amplified TCR beta CDR3 regions. First-round RT-PCR relied on HTBI primers, and a second-round multiplex PCR came next. A single record per CDR3 protein comes from TCRdb applying MiXCR to the multiplex PCR reads. The sample carries almost 750,000 distinct CDR3 sequences, 40% recorded once. The CDR3 totals 14 residues. V lost 8 bases and J lost 3; bases outside the gene matches: 7. The germline V gene encodes CDR1 SGHAT and CDR2 FQDESV (reference sequence).

The sequenced material came from peripheral blood. The clonotype comes from an adult man with Graves' ophthalmopathy. This chain uses TRBV11-1 with TRBJ2-3; 8 bases are shared with TRBD2. The CDR3 DNA reads TGTGCCAGCGGACTAGCAGAAATAACAGATACGCAGTATTTT. Protein: CASGLAEITDTQYF. Based on the CDR3 plus reference TRBV11-1 and TRBJ2-3, the full variable domain is EAEVAQSPRYKITEKSQAVAFWCDPISGHATLYWYRQILGQGPELLVQFQDESVVDDSQLPKDRFSAERLKGVDSTLKIQPAELGDSAMYLCASGLAEITDTQYFGPGTRLTVL.